This T cell receptor beta chain comes out of a study of shared clonotypes between healthy human individuals. The V and J ends lost 4 bases and 5 bases, in that order; junction bases with no gene match: 8. This CDR3 contains 15 residues. Germline V lookup: CDR1 MDHEN, CDR2 SYDVKM. Healthy and HIV-negative, the adult donors had no recent acute infections or vaccinations. Researchers divided each subset's genomic DNA evenly across several immunoSEQ plates. DNA input for the unsorted PBMC replicate PCRs was about 300 ng, approximately 30,000 T cell genomes. Measured with immunoSEQ multiplex PCR; TCRdb has only the in-frame clones, and not every one. This table holds hundreds of thousands of clones, roughly four fifths found once.

This receptor was obtained from a woman in her thirties or forties in good health. Some clones in this sample may be carry-over from other donors' samples. J is TRBJ1-2 and V is TRBV28, with 9 bases identical to TRBD1. Source material: PBMCs. The CDR3 region is CASSSGQGKRYGYTF. The CDR3 DNA reads as TGTGCCAGCAGTTCCGGACAGGGGAAAAGATATGGCTACACCTTC.